Listed below are T cell receptor beta chains from one sample, sequenced in a study of T cell responses to AZD1222 COVID-19 vaccine. The method was immunoSEQ multiplex PCR; TCRdb's version includes in-frame clones alone and lacks a portion of them. Among around 140,000 clones listed, about 93% were seen once. The sequences come from peripheral blood, collected on day 0 of AZD1222 vaccination. These receptors all stem from an adult in good health. Each CDR3 is given with its conserved first and last residue. The D gene is left open where the match is weak. Only part of the rows carry a size: once, few, many, or a class if the clone is expanded.

>NA|NA|TRBJ2-7|TRBV9
CASSEGGTGFEYEQYF
TGTGCCAGCAGCGAAGGGGGAACCGGCTTCGAATACGAGCAGTACTTC
>once|TRBD2|TRBJ2-7|TRBV12-5
CASGLSGGHYYEQYF
TGTGCTAGTGGTCTTAGCGGGGGCCACTACTACGAGCAGTACTTC
>NA|NA|TRBJ1-2|TRBV24-1
CATSGTGNYGYTF
TGTGCCACCAGTGGTACAGGGAACTATGGCTACACCTTC
>NA|TRBD2|TRBJ2-7|TRBV30
CAWTSGHDREQYF
TGTGCCTGGACTAGCGGCCATGATCGCGAGCAGTACTTC
>NA|NA|TRBJ2-1|TRBV7-9
CASSRKVMSNEQFF
TGTGCCAGCAGCCGCAAGGTGATGAGCAATGAGCAGTTCTTC
>NA|NA|TRBJ2-2|TRBV5-4
CASSIGASGTGELFF
TGTGCCAGCAGTATCGGGGCGTCGGGTACCGGGGAGCTGTTTTTT
>NA|NA|TRBJ2-2|TRBV7-8
CASRHPGSGASGELFF
TGTGCCAGCAGACACCCCGGTTCGGGGGCGTCCGGGGAGCTGTTTTTT
>NA|NA|TRBJ1-5|TRBV7-6
CASSPKGRDYSNQPQHF
TGTGCCAGCAGCCCGAAGGGTCGAGACTATAGCAATCAGCCCCAGCATTTT
>once|NA|TRBJ1-5|TRBV30
CAWRRANQPQHF
TGTGCCTGGAGAAGGGCTAATCAGCCCCAGCATTTT
>NA|TRBD1|TRBJ1-1|TRBV5-1
CASSPRTGPNTEAFF
TGCGCCAGCAGCCCCCGGACAGGGCCCAACACTGAAGCTTTCTTT
>NA|NA|TRBJ1-1|TRBV5-5
CASSLGGRLNTEAFF
TGTGCCAGCAGCTTGGGGGGACGGTTGAACACTGAAGCTTTCTTT
>NA|NA|TRBJ2-4|TRBV29-1
CSVEGRAGVTF
TGCAGCGTTGAGGGGAGGGCAGGGGTAACCTTC
>NA|NA|TRBJ1-1|TRBV6-6
CASNLSPNTEAFF
TGTGCCAGCAACCTCAGCCCGAACACTGAAGCTTTCTTT
>few|NA|TRBJ1-4|TRBV5-1
CASSKNTPRTNEKLFF
TGCGCCAGCAGCAAAAACACCCCCAGGACTAATGAAAAACTGTTTTTT
>NA|NA|TRBJ2-4|TRBV30
CAWSVRGAKNIQYF
TGTGCCTGGAGTGTTCGGGGAGCCAAAAACATTCAGTACTTC
>NA|NA|TRBJ1-2|TRBV7-8
CASSEVPQNYGYTF
TGTGCCAGCAGCGAGGTCCCGCAGAACTATGGCTACACCTTC
>once|NA|TRBJ2-7|TRBV6-5
CASSQRGNYEQYF
TGTGCCAGCAGCCAGAGGGGGAATTACGAGCAGTACTTC
>NA|NA|TRBJ1-5|TRBV29-1
CSVVGSANQPQHF
TGCAGCGTTGTAGGGTCCGCAAATCAGCCCCAGCATTTT
>once|TRBD1|TRBJ1-5|TRBV5-4
CASSVQGLGNQPQHF
TGTGCCAGCAGCGTACAGGGGCTGGGCAATCAGCCCCAGCATTTT
>NA|TRBD1|TRBJ1-1|TRBV25-1
CASSEEQGAGEAFF
TGTGCCAGCAGTGAAGAACAGGGGGCGGGTGAAGCTTTCTTT
>NA|TRBD2|TRBJ2-3|TRBV5-8
CASRPFWRGFTDTQYF
TGTGCCAGCAGGCCATTTTGGCGGGGGTTCACAGATACGCAGTATTTT
>NA|NA|TRBJ2-1|TRBV20-1
CSARLADEQFF
TGCAGTGCTCGTCTAGCCGATGAGCAGTTCTTC
>NA|TRBD1|TRBJ1-2|TRBV18
CASSPRQGAIYGYTF
TGTGCCAGCTCACCACGACAGGGGGCCATCTATGGCTACACCTTC
>NA|TRBD1|TRBJ1-2|TRBV2
CASSDPGTDYGYTF
TGTGCCAGCAGTGATCCCGGGACAGACTATGGCTACACCTTC
>NA|NA|TRBJ2-6|TRBV6-1
CASSETAAGANVLTF
TGTGCCAGCAGTGAGACGGCTGCTGGGGCCAACGTCCTGACTTTC
>NA|NA|TRBJ1-1|TRBV3-1/TRBV3-2
CASSQGFGVNTEAFF
TGTGCCAGCAGCCAAGGATTTGGGGTGAACACTGAAGCTTTCTTT
>once|NA|TRBJ1-1|TRBV3-1/TRBV3-2
CASSQESRGTEAFF
TGTGCCAGCAGCCAAGAAAGCAGAGGCACTGAAGCTTTCTTT
>NA|TRBD1|TRBJ1-1|TRBV19
CASSIGAGGTEAFF
TGTGCCAGTAGTATCGGGGCAGGGGGCACTGAAGCTTTCTTT
>NA|NA|TRBJ1-2|TRBV11-2
CASSLDTQDSRGYTF
TGTGCCAGCAGCTTAGATACCCAAGACAGTCGTGGCTACACCTTC
>once|NA|TRBJ2-1|TRBV27
CASSYWTAAKGNEQFF
TGTGCCAGCAGTTATTGGACAGCTGCTAAAGGTAATGAGCAGTTCTTC
>NA|NA|TRBJ1-1|TRBV12-3/TRBV12-4
CASRPISTEAFF
TGTGCCAGCAGACCGATATCCACTGAAGCTTTCTTT
>NA|NA|TRBJ1-2|TRBV7-9
CASSLEGVYGYTF
TGTGCCAGCAGCTTAGAGGGGGTATATGGCTACACCTTC
>NA|NA|TRBJ2-6|TRBV3-1/TRBV3-2
CASSLGRSGANVLTF
TGTGCCAGCAGCTTAGGACGCTCTGGGGCCAACGTCCTGACTTTC
>NA|NA|TRBJ2-7|TRBV5-5
CASSLVGSYEQYF
TGTGCCAGCAGCTTGGTGGGCTCCTACGAGCAGTACTTC
>NA|NA|TRBJ1-2|TRBV5-1
CASRSYDNYGYTF
TGCGCCAGCAGGTCCTATGATAACTATGGCTACACCTTC
>NA|TRBD1|TRBJ1-5|TRBV6-6
CASGGTGGNQPQHF
TGTGCCAGCGGGGGGACAGGGGGAAATCAGCCCCAGCATTTT
>NA|TRBD1|TRBJ2-7|TRBV6-2/TRBV6-3
CASSYPDRGLYEQYF
TGTGCCAGCAGTTACCCGGACAGGGGGCTATATGAGCAGTACTTC
>NA|NA|TRBJ1-1|TRBV30
CAWRWQKPEAFF
TGTGCCTGGAGGTGGCAGAAGCCTGAAGCTTTCTTT
>once|NA|TRBJ2-7|TRBV29-1
CSVSWASEYEQYF
TGCAGCGTCTCCTGGGCTAGCGAGTACGAGCAGTACTTC
>NA|NA|TRBJ2-1|TRBV6-2/TRBV6-3
CASSLLPPGLSYNEQFF
TGTGCCAGCAGTTTACTTCCTCCAGGACTCTCCTACAATGAGCAGTTCTTC
>NA|TRBD1|TRBJ1-2|TRBV18
CASSPTGDNYGYTF
TGTGCCAGCTCACCTACAGGGGACAACTATGGCTACACCTTC
>NA|TRBD1|TRBJ1-1|TRBV29-1
CSVPNRGSAEAFF
TGCAGCGTGCCTAACAGGGGGAGTGCTGAAGCTTTCTTT
>NA|NA|TRBJ1-1|TRBV6-5
CASSLAGEAFF
TGTGCCAGCAGTCTCGCGGGGGAAGCTTTCTTT
>NA|NA|TRBJ2-7|TRBV5-6
CASRPQGGEQYF
TGTGCCAGCAGGCCTCAGGGTGGCGAGCAGTACTTC
>NA|NA|TRBJ1-1|TRBV28
CASSLFPGRVNTEAFF
TGTGCCAGCAGTTTGTTTCCGGGCAGAGTGAACACTGAAGCTTTCTTT
>NA|NA|TRBJ2-4|TRBV28
CASSASGFGNIQYF
TGTGCCAGTTCCGCGTCAGGGTTCGGAAACATTCAGTACTTC
>NA|NA|TRBJ1-4|TRBV30
CAWSRYPDRGREKLFF
TGTGCCTGGAGTAGGTACCCGGACCGGGGTAGGGAAAAACTGTTTTTT
>NA|NA|TRBJ1-6|TRBV27
CASSPPHRNSPLHF
TGTGCCAGCAGTCCTCCTCATCGGAATTCACCCCTCCACTTT
>NA|NA|TRBJ2-3|TRBV6-4
CASSDLTGADTDTQYF
TGTGCCAGCAGTGATCTCACGGGGGCTGACACAGATACGCAGTATTTT
>NA|NA|TRBJ1-1|TRBV6-2/TRBV6-3
CASSDLGQGKESTEAFF
TGTGCCAGCAGTGATCTGGGGCAGGGAAAGGAAAGCACTGAAGCTTTCTTT